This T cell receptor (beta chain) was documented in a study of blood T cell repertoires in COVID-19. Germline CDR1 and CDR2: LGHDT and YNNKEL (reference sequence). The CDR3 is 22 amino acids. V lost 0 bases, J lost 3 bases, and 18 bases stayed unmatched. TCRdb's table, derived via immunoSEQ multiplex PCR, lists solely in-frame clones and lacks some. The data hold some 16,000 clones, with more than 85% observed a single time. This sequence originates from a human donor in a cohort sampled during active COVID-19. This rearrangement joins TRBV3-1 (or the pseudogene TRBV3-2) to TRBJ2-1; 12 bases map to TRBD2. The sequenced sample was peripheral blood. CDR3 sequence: CASSQDSPILAGGHPDYNEQFF. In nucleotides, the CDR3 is TGTGCCAGCAGCCAAGACTCCCCAATACTAGCGGGGGGTCACCCAGACTACAATGAGCAGTTCTTC.